In this sample, the clone carrying this T cell receptor (beta chain) turned up a few times. Using immunoSEQ multiplex PCR, the repertoire was profiled, and TCRdb retains in-frame clones only, with some absent. The sample yields about 150,000 clones, less than 90% seen once. This sample was taken from a study of T cell responses to AZD1222 COVID-19 vaccine. The germline CDR1 and CDR2 sequences are SEHNR and FQNEAQ (reference sequence). V was shortened by 5 bases and J by 5 bases, with 12 bases between the two germline ends. This CDR3 spans 13 amino acids. The rearrangement links TRBV7-9 to TRBJ1-1, with D unclear. The sequences come from peripheral blood, collected after recovery from COVID-19. This TCR was sampled from an adult who had recovered from COVID-19. The CDR3 DNA is TGTGCCAGCAGCGGAGGGTTGTTTACTGAAGCTTTCTTT. It specifies CASSGGLFTEAFF.